The count of the clone carrying this TCR beta chain is one. The method was immunoSEQ multiplex PCR; TCRdb's version includes in-frame clones alone and lacks a portion of them. This table holds 60,000 to 90,000 clones, approximately 97% found once. CDR1 and CDR2 (germline): SNHLY, FYNNEI. The CDR3 has 13 amino acids. V was clipped by 7 bases and J by 3 bases, with 13 bases between them. This record belongs to a study of technical replicates of blood from a handful of donors. The V call is TRBV2, the J call TRBJ2-7, with D possibly TRBD2 on 6 matching bases. The source material was T cells isolated from PBMCs. The TCR comes from a human donor in good health. The CDR3 sequence is CASMRDGHYEQYF. The CDR3 coding sequence is TGTGCCAGCATGCGGGACGGCCACTACGAGCAGTACTTC.